This T cell receptor (beta chain) was sequenced in a study of blood T cells in healthy people across ages. Looking at the study overall: Using template switching, researchers captured about one barcoded beta molecule for each two T cells.

Peripheral blood, about 10 milliliters per donor, was collected. Primed by a sample-barcoded 5' primer and a J-beta primer mix, a second PCR proceeded for about 6 to 12 cycles. From the 5' RACE reads, TCRdb called clonotypes with MiXCR, one entry per CDR3 protein. The top ten hold around 30% of the sample, which has about 670,000 distinct CDR3 sequences, 40% to 50% seen once. This receptor was taken from an older man in good health. Sequencing was done on a sample of blood.

The CDR3 DNA sequence: TGCAGTGCTAGAGGTTTGGGGTTCGAGCAGTACTTC. This codes for CSARGLGFEQYF. This rearrangement joins TRBV20-1 to TRBJ2-7; no clear D gene. CDR1 is DFQATT, CDR2 SNEGSKA, per germline (reference sequence). CDR3 size: 12 residues. V lost 1 base and J lost 6, with 10 bases in between.